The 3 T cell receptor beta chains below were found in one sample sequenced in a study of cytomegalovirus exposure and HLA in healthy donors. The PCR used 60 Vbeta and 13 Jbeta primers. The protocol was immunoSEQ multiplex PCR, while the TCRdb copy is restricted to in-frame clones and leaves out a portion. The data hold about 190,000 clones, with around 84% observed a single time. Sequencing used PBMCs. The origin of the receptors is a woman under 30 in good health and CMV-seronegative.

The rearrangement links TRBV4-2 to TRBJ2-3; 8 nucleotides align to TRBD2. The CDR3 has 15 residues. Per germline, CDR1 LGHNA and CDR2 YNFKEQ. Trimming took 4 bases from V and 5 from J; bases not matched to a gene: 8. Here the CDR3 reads CASSRVAGSIDTQYF. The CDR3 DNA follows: TGTGCCAGCAGCCGGGTAGCGGGGTCGATAGATACGCAGTATTTT.

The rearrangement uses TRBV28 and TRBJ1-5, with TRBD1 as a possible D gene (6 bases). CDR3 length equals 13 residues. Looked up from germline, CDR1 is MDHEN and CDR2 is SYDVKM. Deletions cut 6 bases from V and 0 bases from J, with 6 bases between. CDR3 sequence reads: CASRQGSNQPQHF. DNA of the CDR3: TGTGCCAGCAGACAGGGTAGCAATCAGCCCCAGCATTTT.

CDR3: CASSFAYEQYF. For the CDR3, the DNA is TGTGCCAGCAGCTTCGCCTACGAGCAGTACTTC. The chain is built from TRBV7-2 and TRBJ2-7; D gene unclear. CDR3 length equals 11 residues. Trimming pared 3 bases from V and 2 bases from J, leaving 2 bases between. The germline gives CDR1 SGHTA, CDR2 FQGNSA.